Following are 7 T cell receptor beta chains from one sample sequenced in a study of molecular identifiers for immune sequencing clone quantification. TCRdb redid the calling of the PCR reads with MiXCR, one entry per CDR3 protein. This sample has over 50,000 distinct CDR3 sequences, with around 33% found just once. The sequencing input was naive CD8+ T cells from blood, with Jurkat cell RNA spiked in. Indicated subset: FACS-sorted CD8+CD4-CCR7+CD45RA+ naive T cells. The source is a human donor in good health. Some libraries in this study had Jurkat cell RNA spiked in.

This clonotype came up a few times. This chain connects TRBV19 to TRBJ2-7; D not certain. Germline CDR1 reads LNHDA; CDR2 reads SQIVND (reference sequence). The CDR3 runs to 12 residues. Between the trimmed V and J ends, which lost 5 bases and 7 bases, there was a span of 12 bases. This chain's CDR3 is CASSLGEGEQYF. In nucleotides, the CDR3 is TGTGCCAGTAGTTTAGGTGAAGGGGAGCAGTACTTC. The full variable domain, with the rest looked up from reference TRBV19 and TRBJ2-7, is DGGITQSPKYLFRKEGQNVTLSCEQNLNHDAMYWYRQDPGQGLRLIYYSQIVNDFQKGDIAEGYSVSREKKESFPLTVTSAQKNPTAFYLCASSLGEGEQYFGPGTRLTVT.

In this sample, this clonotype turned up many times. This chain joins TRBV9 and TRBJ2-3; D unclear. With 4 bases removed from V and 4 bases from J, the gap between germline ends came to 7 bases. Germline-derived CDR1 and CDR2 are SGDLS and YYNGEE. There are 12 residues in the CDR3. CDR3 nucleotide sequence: TGTGCCAGCAGCCCAAGTCCAGATACGCAGTATTTT. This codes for CASSPSPDTQYF.

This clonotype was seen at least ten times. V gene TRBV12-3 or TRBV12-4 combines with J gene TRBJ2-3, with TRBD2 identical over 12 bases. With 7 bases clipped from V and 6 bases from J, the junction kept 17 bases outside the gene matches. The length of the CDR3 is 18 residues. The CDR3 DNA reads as TGTGCCAGCACCATGTTCCTAGCGGGAGGGCCGACTGTGGATACGCAGTATTTT. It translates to CASTMFLAGGPTVDTQYF.

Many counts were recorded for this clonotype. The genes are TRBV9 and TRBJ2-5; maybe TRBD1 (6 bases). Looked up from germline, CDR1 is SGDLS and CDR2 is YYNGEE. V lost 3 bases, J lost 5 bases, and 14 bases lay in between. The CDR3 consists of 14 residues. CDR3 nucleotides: TGTGCCAGCAGCGCCTCAGGGGTCGATGAGACCCAGTACTTC. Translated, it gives CASSASGVDETQYF.

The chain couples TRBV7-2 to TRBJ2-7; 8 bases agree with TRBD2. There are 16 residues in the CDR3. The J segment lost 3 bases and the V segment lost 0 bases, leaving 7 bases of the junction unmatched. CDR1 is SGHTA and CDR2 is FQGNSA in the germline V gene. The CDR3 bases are TGTGCCAGCAGCTTAGCGCTAGGGCGGGAGGTCTACGAGCAGTACTTC. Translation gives CASSLALGREVYEQYF. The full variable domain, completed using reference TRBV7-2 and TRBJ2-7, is GAGVSQSPSNKVTEKGKDVELRCDPISGHTALYWYRQSLGQGLEFLIYFQGNSAPDKSGLPSDRFSAERTGGSVSTLTIQRTQQEDSAVYLCASSLALGREVYEQYFGPGTRLTVT.

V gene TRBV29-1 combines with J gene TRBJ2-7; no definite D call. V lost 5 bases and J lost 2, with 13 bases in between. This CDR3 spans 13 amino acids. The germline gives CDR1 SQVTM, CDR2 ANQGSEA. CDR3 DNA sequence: TGCAGCGTTAAAGGTGGCAGAACCTACGAGCAGTACTTC. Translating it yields CSVKGGRTYEQYF.

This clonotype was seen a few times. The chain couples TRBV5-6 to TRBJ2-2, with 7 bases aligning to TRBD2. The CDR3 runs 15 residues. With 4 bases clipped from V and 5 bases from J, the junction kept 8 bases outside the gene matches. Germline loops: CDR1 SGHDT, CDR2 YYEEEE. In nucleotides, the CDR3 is TGTGCCAGCAGCCCCCCGGGAGGTTATACCGGGGAGCTGTTTTTT. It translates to CASSPPGGYTGELFF.